What follows are 10 T cell receptor beta chains derived from one specimen sequenced in a study of T cell responses to AZD1222 COVID-19 vaccine. Here immunoSEQ multiplex PCR was the method, and the copy in TCRdb shows in-frame clones only, minus some. In the table there are about 160,000 clones, 92% of which are singletons. The sample in question was peripheral blood, obtained 28 days after the second AZD1222 dose. The source of these receptors is an adult who received the AZD1222 COVID-19 vaccine.

The J gene is TRBJ2-6, the V gene TRBV5-1; 8 bases match TRBD1. Unmatched junction bases numbered 13, after V lost 2 bases and J lost 0 bases. The CDR3 length is 20 residues. Per the germline V gene, CDR1 is SGHRS and CDR2 is YFSETQ. In DNA form, the CDR3 reads TGCGCCAGCAGCTTTTCCCCCTTGGCAGGGGGCGGCTCTGGGGCCAACGTCCTGACTTTC. This encodes CASSFSPLAGGGSGANVLTF. Filled out from reference TRBV5-1 and TRBJ2-6, the complete variable domain reads KAGVTQTPRYLIKTRGQQVTLSCSPISGHRSVSWYQQTPGQGLQFLFEYFSETQRNKGNFPGRFSGRQFSNSRSEMNVSTLELGDSALYLCASSFSPLAGGGSGANVLTFGAGSRLTVL.

Concerning this clone: At one boundary the junction diverges from the germline segment, which might be a read error. V and J are TRBV27 and TRBJ2-3, with 9 bases matching TRBD1. Germline V gene data show CDR1 as MNHEY and CDR2 as SMNVEV (reference sequence). This CDR3 has 15 amino acids. Written as DNA, the CDR3 is TGTGCCAGCAGACTTTACAGGGGGCGCACGGATACGCAGTATTTT. It yields the protein CASRLYRGRTDTQYF.

The chain links TRBV11-2 to TRBJ1-3, with 7 positions matching TRBD1. V shed 5 bases and J 0 bases; nucleotides not matched to a gene: 10. The CDR3 loop spans 17 amino acids. Germline CDR1 reads SGHAT; CDR2 reads FQNNGV. This CDR3 reads CASSTTGVTYSGNTIYF. The CDR3 coding sequence is TGTGCCAGCAGCACAACAGGGGTCACTTACTCTGGAAACACCATATATTTT.

The chain recombines TRBV5-1 with TRBJ2-6; weak D call: TRBD1 (6 bases). Germline CDR1 and CDR2: SGHRS and YFSETQ. V was shortened by 3 bases and J by 0 bases, with 13 bases between the two germline ends. The CDR3 sequence is 17 residues long. For the CDR3, the DNA is TGCGCCAGCAGCTCACCGGGACAAAGCTCTGGGGCCAACGTCCTGACTTTC. Translating it yields CASSSPGQSSGANVLTF.

The V call is TRBV2, the J call TRBJ2-6; perhaps TRBD1 as D (6 bases). The CDR3 loop spans 17 amino acids. Trimming pared 2 bases from V and 0 bases from J, leaving 11 bases between. CDR1 is SNHLY, CDR2 FYNNEI, per germline. The CDR3, as DNA: TGTGCCAGCAGTGAACGACAGGTCCGCTCTGGGGCCAACGTCCTGACTTTC. Translation: CASSERQVRSGANVLTF.

The chain is built from TRBV25-1 and TRBJ1-3, with D tentatively TRBD1 (5 bases). Looked up from germline, CDR1 is MGHDK and CDR2 is SYGVNS. V dropped 1 base and J dropped 0 bases, with 7 bases sitting between them. CDR3 size: 15 residues. CDR3 bases: TGTGCCAGCAGTGAATCTACAGGCTCTGGAAACACCATATATTTT. Its translation is CASSESTGSGNTIYF.

J is TRBJ2-1 and V is TRBV5-4; D is perhaps TRBD2 (7 bases). V lost 0 bases and J lost 4, with 11 bases in between. Per the germline V gene, CDR1 is SGHNT and CDR2 is YYREEE (reference sequence). The CDR3 length is 15 residues. The CDR3: CASSLGGGEYNEQFF. CDR3 DNA: TGTGCCAGCAGCTTGGGGGGGGGCGAGTACAATGAGCAGTTCTTC.

The chain links TRBV7-9 to TRBJ2-7; a weak D match, TRBD1 (6 bases). Germline lookup yields CDR1 SEHNR and CDR2 FQNEAQ (reference sequence). The CDR3 length is 13 residues. V shed 5 bases and J shed 6 bases, with 14 bases lying between them. The CDR3 is CASSNPDSVEQYF. The CDR3 DNA reads as TGTGCCAGCAGCAACCCGGACAGTGTCGAGCAGTACTTC.

The rearrangement joins TRBV6-1 to TRBJ1-2; the match to TRBD1 covers 8 bases. There are 14 residues in the CDR3. Germline V CDR1 and CDR2: MNHNS, SASEGT. V trimming: 1 base; J trimming: 2 bases; junction bases outside the gene matches: 0. CDR3 residues: CASSEGQGNYGYTF. In nucleotides, the CDR3 is TGTGCCAGCAGTGAAGGACAGGGGAACTATGGCTACACCTTC.

The V call is TRBV20-1, the J call TRBJ1-5; TRBD1 might be the D (6 bases). The V gene lost 3 bases and the J gene lost 7 bases, with 22 bases spanning the gap. This CDR3 contains 16 residues. In germline, CDR1 is DFQATT, CDR2 SNEGSKA (reference sequence). The CDR3 is CSASGPGSGQGQPQHF. In DNA, the CDR3 is TGCAGTGCTAGTGGTCCGGGGTCTGGGCAGGGGCAGCCCCAGCATTTT.